This T cell receptor (beta chain) was sequenced during a study of CD8 T cells in ankylosing spondylitis. The study, taken as a whole, reports: From matched ankylosing spondylitis synovial fluid, disease-linked clones were reportedly recovered at significantly enriched levels. Disease-associated clones were CD8+ and fairly uncommon in peripheral blood. Characteristic, it appeared, of ankylosing spondylitis blood was a TCR beta motif of about eight highly homologous variants.

TCRdb fed the 5' RACE reads into MiXCR, producing one record per CDR3 protein. The sample lists 250,000 to 300,000 distinct CDR3 sequences, over 15% occurring once. For this clonotype: What it binds is unknown.

The clonotype comes from a male donor with ankylosing spondylitis or in good health (not recorded which). The sample was blood, either unsorted or a sorted T cell fraction (not recorded which).

The CDR3: CSARPPGRSFTDTQYF. The CDR3 region has the DNA TGCAGTGCTAGACCGCCGGGACGGTCCTTCACAGATACGCAGTATTTT. The J gene is TRBJ2-3, the V gene TRBV20-1, with D possibly called TRBD1 or TRBD2 (5 bases each). The CDR3 is made up of 16 amino acids. Germline lookup yields CDR1 DFQATT and CDR2 SNEGSKA (reference sequence). V gave up 2 bases and J gave up 2 bases, with 17 bases separating them.